This T cell receptor (beta chain) was sequenced for a study of cytomegalovirus exposure and HLA in healthy donors. The germline V and J ends were trimmed by 7 bases and 0 bases, with 7 bases remaining between them. Germline lookup yields CDR1 ENHRY and CDR2 SYGVKD. The CDR3 has 13 residues. Healthy bone marrow donors supplied every sample. The PCR employed 60 Vbeta primers together with 13 Jbeta primers. Using immunoSEQ multiplex PCR, the repertoire was profiled, and TCRdb retains in-frame clones only, with some absent. The sample carries roughly 180,000 clones, 75% to 85% recorded once. This clone is a singleton in its sample.

This sequence joins TRBV10-3 and TRBJ1-3; unclear D gene. The specimen sequenced was PBMCs. This TCR was recovered from a female donor in good health and CMV-seronegative. CDR3 residues: CAIKDNSGNTIYF. The DNA for the CDR3 is TGTGCCATCAAAGACAACTCTGGAAACACCATATATTTT.